The TCR beta chain described here comes from a study of glioma-infiltrating T cells. The study, taken as a whole, reports: Tissue-blood divergence was below expectation in non-neoplastic patients, above in gliomas. Tissue and blood shared very few CDR3 sequences.

TCR alpha and beta CDR3 regions were amplified from RNA using iRepertoire nested multiplex PCR. Tissue mRNA or PBMC total RNA, 100-400 ng, went into one-step reverse transcription and amplification. Each CDR3 protein gets one entry after TCRdb re-called the multiplex PCR reads with MiXCR. The sample holds 84,000 or so distinct CDR3 sequences, about 25% seen once. At least ten counts were recorded for this clonotype. Its target is not known. This TCR was recovered from a human donor with low-grade glioma or glioblastoma, undergoing nonglioma brain surgery, or in good health (not recorded which). The sample was glioma tissue, nonneoplastic brain tissue, or PBMCs (not recorded which).

The CDR3 sequence is CASSFGGSGNTIYF. CDR3 nucleotides: TGTGCCAGCAGCTTCGGGGGGTCTGGAAACACCATATATTTT. The J gene is TRBJ1-3, the V gene TRBV7-2, with D tentatively TRBD1 (5 bases). Trimming stripped 3 bases from V and 1 base from J, with 7 bases between. CDR1 is SGHTA and CDR2 is FQGNSA in the germline V gene. The CDR3 is 14 amino acids.